This T cell receptor (beta chain) appears in the sequencing data of a study of T cells in Graves' hyperthyroidism and ophthalmopathy. Whole-study results and caveats: Stable hyperthyroidism was told apart from ophthalmopathy by a model built on 13 V-J features.

The CDR3 totals 14 residues. V gave up 0 bases and J gave up 6 bases, with 8 bases separating them. CDR1 and CDR2 (germline): MGHDK, SYGVNS. As to this clonotype: Its antigen is as yet unknown.

RNA transcripts served as the template for amplifying TCR beta CDR3 regions. TCR CDR3 underwent first-round RT-PCR with the HTBI primer set. One entry per CDR3 protein, called by TCRdb with MiXCR from the multiplex PCR reads. There are approximately 430,000 distinct CDR3 sequences in the sample; 15% to 19% occur only once, and approximately 8% lies in the top ten. The TCR originated in a young woman with Graves' hyperthyroidism. Material: blood. The chain is built from TRBV25-1 and TRBJ1-4; the D is unclear. CDR3 DNA sequence: TGTGCCAGCAGTGAATATAACGGGGATGAAAAACTGTTTTTT. It encodes CASSEYNGDEKLFF.